Included here is one T cell receptor (beta chain) sequence, with context. The antigen remains undetermined. The data are from a study of graft-versus-host responses after intestinal transplantation. The V end lost 3 bases, the J end lost 5 bases, and 20 bases lay between the germline ends. The germline CDR1 and CDR2 sequences are LGHNA and YSLEER. The CDR3 covers 16 residues. Using immunoSEQ multiplex PCR, the repertoire was profiled, and TCRdb retains in-frame clones only, with some absent. The sample consists of roughly 96,000 clones, 91% of them appearing once. The sequencing used unstimulated CD8+ T cells sorted from spleen or lymph node cells, collected before intestinal transplant. The chain combines TRBV4-3 with TRBJ2-7; the D gene is possibly TRBD1 (6 bases). The sequence was obtained from a human donor who received an intestinal transplant. The CDR3 is CASSQIRGSGAHEQYF. The CDR3 DNA is TGCGCCAGCAGCCAGATCAGGGGAAGTGGGGCCCACGAGCAGTACTTC.